This note documents a single T cell receptor (beta chain) sequence. Its antigen is currently unknown. There are 14 residues in the CDR3. Per germline, CDR1 MGHRA and CDR2 YSYEKL. The V end lost 3 bases, the J end lost 0 bases, and 6 bases lay between the germline ends. The data originate from a study of T cell responses to AZD1222 COVID-19 vaccine. Study-level findings and limits: Clonal diversity may have been underestimated, and the donors were mostly white British, with more females than males. Only 6 or 7 individuals given AZD1222 were seropositive at baseline. The reported proportion of spike-specific TCRs targeting unmutated variant regions was nearly half.

Assay: immunoSEQ multiplex PCR; the TCRdb copy retains only in-frame clones and omits some. The sample has some 120,000 clones; 85% to 95% are singletons. The origin of this receptor is an adult in good health. The sequencing here drew on peripheral blood, taken on day 0 of AZD1222 vaccination. The chain combines TRBV4-1 with TRBJ1-3, with D uncertain. Written as DNA, the CDR3 is TGCGCCAGCAGCCAGCAGAGCTCTGGAAACACCATATATTTT. Amino acids: CASSQQSSGNTIYF.